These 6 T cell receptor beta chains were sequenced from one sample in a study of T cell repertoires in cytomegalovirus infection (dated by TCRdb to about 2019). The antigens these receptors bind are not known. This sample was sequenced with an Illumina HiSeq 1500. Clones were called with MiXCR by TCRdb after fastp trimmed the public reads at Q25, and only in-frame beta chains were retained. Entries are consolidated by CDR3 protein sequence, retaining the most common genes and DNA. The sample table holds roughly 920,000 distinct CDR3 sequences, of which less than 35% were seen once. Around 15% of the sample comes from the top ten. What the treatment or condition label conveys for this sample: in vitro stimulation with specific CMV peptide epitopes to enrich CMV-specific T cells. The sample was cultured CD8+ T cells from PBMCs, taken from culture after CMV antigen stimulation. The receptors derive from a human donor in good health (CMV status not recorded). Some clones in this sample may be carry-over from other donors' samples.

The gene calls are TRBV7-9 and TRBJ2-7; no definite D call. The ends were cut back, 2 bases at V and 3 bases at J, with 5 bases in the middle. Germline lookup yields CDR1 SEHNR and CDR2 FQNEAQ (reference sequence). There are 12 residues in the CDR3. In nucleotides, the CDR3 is TGTGCCAGCAGCTTAACTATCTACGAGCAGTACGTC. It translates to CASSLTIYEQYV.

In DNA form, the CDR3 reads TGTGCCAGCAGTTCAGGGGCGAATGGCTACACCTTC. It codes for CASSSGANGYTF. The chain is built from TRBV12-3 or TRBV12-4 and TRBJ1-2; D perhaps matches TRBD1 (6 bases). Between the trimmed V and J ends, which lost 4 bases and 6 bases, there was a span of 9 bases. The CDR3 is made up of 12 amino acids.

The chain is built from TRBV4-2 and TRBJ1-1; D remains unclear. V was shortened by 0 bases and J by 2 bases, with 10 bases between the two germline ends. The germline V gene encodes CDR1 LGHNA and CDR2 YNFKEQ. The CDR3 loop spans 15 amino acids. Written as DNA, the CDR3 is TGTGCCAGCAGCCAAGATCACGGCAGCAACACTGAAGCTTTCTTT. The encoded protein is CASSQDHGSNTEAFF.

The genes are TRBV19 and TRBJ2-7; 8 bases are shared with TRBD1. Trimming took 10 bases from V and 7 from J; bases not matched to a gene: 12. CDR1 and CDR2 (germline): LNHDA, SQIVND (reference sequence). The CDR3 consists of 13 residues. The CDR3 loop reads CATDGQGASEQYF. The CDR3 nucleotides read TGTGCCACCGACGGACAGGGAGCTAGTGAGCAGTACTTC.

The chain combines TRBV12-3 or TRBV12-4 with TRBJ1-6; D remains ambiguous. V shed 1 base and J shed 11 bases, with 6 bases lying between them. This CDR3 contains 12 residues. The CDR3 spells CASSLGETPLHF. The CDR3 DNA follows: TGTGCCAGCAGTTTAGGTGAAACACCCCTCCACTTT.

In nucleotides, the CDR3 is TGTGCCAGCTTTCCTACGGGGTACAATGAGCAGTTCTTC. Translated, it gives CASFPTGYNEQFF. The rearrangement uses TRBV7-6 and TRBJ2-1; D may be TRBD2 (5 bases). The germline V and J ends were trimmed by 8 bases and 4 bases, with 12 bases remaining between them. Germline values: CDR1 SGHVS, CDR2 FNYEAQ. CDR3 length: 13 residues.